This T cell receptor beta chain was sequenced during a study of blood T cell repertoires in COVID-19. Across the whole study: Samples of COVID-19 (acute and convalescent) were obtained from the United States, Italy and Spain. Sample material is recorded as cDNA or gDNA derived from T cells, B-cell-depleted T cells, or PBMCs.

This CDR3 contains 13 residues. CDR1 MDHEN and CDR2 SYDVKM come from the germline V gene. In the original analysis: The assay estimated nucleated cells by amplifying reference gene primers. Data came from immunoSEQ multiplex PCR; TCRdb stores just in-frame clones and leaves some out. That table gives V, J and clone size, and the DNA gave D and trimming. The sample contains fewer than 120,000 clones, around 76% of which appear only once. This clone has more than one count but fewer than ten. The junction shows a germline mismatch at one end, possibly a read error. The receptor was derived from an elderly woman with acute or convalescent COVID-19. Sequencing input: peripheral blood. This sequence joins TRBV28 and TRBJ1-3; D unclear. The CDR3 protein is CASSSGVGNTIYF. The CDR3 nucleotides are TGTGCCAGTAGTTCGGGTGTGGGAAACACCATATATTTT.